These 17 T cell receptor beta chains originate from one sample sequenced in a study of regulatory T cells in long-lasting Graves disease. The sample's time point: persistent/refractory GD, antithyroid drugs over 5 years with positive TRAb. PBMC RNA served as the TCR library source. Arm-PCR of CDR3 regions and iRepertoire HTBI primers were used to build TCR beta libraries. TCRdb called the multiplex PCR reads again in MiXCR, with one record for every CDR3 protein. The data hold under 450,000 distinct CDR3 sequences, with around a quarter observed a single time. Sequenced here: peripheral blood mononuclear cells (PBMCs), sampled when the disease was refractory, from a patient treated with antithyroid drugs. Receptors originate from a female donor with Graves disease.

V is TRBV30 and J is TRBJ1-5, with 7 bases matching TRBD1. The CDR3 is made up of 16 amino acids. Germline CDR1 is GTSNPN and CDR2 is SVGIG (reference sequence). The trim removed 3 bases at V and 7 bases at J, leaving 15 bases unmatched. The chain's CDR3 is CAWSAGEGATRQPQHF. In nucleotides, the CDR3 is TGTGCCTGGAGCGCCGGGGAGGGGGCGACGAGACAGCCCCAGCATTTT.

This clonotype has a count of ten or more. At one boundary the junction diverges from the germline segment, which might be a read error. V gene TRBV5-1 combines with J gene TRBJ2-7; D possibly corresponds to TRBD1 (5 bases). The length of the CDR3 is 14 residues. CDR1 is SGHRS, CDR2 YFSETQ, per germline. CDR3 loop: CASSLGRADYEQYF. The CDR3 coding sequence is TGTGCCAGCAGCTTGGGCAGGGCGGACTACGAGCAGTACTTC.

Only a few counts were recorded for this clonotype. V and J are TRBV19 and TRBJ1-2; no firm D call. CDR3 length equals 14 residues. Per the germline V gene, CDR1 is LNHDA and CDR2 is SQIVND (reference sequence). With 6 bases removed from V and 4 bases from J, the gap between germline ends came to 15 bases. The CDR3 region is CASSSIGGGYGYTF. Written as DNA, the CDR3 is TGTGCCAGTAGCTCCATCGGAGGCGGCTATGGCTACACCTTC. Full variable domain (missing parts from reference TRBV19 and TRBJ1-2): DGGITQSPKYLFRKEGQNVTLSCEQNLNHDAMYWYRQDPGQGLRLIYYSQIVNDFQKGDIAEGYSVSREKKESFPLTVTSAQKNPTAFYLCASSSIGGGYGYTFGSGTRLTVV.

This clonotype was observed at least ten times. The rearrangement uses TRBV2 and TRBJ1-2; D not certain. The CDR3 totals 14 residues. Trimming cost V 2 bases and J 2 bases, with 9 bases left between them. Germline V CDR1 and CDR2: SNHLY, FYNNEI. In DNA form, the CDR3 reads TGTGCCAGCAGTGAATCCGGAACCAACTATGGCTACACCTTC. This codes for CASSESGTNYGYTF.

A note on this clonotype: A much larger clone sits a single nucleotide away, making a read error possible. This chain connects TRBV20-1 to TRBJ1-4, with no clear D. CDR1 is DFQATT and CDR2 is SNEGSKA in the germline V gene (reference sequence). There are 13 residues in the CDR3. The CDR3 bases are TGCAGTGCTATCTGGTCGTCTGGTGAAAAACCGTTTTTT. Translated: CSAIWSSGEKPFF.

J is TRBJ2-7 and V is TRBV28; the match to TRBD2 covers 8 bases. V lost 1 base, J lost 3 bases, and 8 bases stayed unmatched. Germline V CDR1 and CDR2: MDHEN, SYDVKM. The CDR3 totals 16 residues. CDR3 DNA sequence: TGTGCCAGCAGTTTATCCCTCCGGGGGGGAGGCTACGAGCAGTACTTC. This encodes CASSLSLRGGGYEQYF.

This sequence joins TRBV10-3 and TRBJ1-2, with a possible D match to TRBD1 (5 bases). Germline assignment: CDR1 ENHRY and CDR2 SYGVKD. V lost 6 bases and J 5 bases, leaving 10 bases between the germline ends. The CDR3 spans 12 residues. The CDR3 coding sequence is TGTGCCATCAGAGGGGACGCATATGGCTACACCTTC. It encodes CAIRGDAYGYTF.

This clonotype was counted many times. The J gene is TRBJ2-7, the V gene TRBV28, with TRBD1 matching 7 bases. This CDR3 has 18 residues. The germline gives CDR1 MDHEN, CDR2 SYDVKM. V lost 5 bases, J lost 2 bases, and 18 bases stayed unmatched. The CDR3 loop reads CASSKGPGPTGWTYEQYF. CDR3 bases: TGTGCCAGCAGTAAAGGACCCGGACCGACAGGGTGGACCTACGAGCAGTACTTC.

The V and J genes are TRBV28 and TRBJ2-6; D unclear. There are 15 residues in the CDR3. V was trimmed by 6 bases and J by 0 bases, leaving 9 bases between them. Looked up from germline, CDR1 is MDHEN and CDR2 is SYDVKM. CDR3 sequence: CASSLTISGANVLTF. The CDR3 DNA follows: TGTGCCAGCAGCCTTACTATCTCTGGGGCCAACGTCCTGACTTTC.

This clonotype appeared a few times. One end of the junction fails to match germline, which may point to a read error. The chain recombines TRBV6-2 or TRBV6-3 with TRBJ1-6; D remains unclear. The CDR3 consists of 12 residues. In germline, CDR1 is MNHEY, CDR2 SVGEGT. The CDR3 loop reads CASSPLSSPPHF. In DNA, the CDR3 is TGTGCCAGCAGCCCCCTGAGTTCACCCCCCCACTTT.

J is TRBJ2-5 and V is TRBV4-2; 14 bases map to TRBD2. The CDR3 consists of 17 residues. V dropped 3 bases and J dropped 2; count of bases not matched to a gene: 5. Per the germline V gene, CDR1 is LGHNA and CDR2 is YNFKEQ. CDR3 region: CASSQSGLAGGQETQYF. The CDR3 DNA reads TGTGCCAGCAGCCAGAGCGGACTAGCGGGGGGACAAGAGACCCAGTACTTC.

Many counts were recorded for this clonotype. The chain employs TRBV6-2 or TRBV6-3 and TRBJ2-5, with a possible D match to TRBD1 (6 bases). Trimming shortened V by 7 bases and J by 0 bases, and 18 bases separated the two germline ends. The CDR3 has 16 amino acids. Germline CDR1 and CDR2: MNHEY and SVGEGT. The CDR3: CASTLAPGHDQETQYF. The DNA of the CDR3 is TGTGCCAGCACCCTAGCTCCGGGACACGACCAAGAGACCCAGTACTTC.

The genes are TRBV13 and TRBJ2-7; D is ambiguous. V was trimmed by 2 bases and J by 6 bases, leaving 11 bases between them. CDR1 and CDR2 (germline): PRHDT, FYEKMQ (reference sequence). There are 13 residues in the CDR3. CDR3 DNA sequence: TGTGCCAGCAGCTTATTGGGTGAAGGCGAGCAGTACTTC. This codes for CASSLLGEGEQYF.

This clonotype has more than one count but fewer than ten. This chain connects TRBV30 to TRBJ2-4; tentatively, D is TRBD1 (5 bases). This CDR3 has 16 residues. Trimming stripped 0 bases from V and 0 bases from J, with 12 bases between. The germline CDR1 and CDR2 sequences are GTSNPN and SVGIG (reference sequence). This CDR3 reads CAWSVRDSLAKNIQYF. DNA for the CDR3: TGTGCCTGGAGTGTACGAGACAGTCTAGCCAAAAACATTCAGTACTTC.

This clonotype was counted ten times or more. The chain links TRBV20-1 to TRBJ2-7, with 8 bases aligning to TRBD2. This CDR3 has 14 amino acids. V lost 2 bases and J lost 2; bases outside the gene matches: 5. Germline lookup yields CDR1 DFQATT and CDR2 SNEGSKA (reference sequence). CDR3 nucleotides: TGCAGTGCTAGATTTGCGGGACTAGCCTACGAGCAGTACTTC. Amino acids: CSARFAGLAYEQYF.

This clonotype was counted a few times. CDR3 coding DNA: TGTGCCAGCACCCTGGAAGACGAGCAGTACTTC. This codes for CASTLEDEQYF. The J gene is TRBJ2-7, the V gene TRBV28, with D unresolved. The V and J ends lost 7 bases and 5 bases respectively, with 9 bases between them. CDR1 and CDR2 from the germline V gene are MDHEN and SYDVKM. The CDR3 loop spans 11 amino acids.

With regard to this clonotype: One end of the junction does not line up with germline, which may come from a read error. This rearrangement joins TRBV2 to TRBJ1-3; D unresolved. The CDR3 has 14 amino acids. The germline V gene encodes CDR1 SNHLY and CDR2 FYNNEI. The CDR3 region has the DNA TGTGCCAGCAGCCCAGACATCTCTGGAAACGCCATATATTTT. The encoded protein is CASSPDISGNAIYF.